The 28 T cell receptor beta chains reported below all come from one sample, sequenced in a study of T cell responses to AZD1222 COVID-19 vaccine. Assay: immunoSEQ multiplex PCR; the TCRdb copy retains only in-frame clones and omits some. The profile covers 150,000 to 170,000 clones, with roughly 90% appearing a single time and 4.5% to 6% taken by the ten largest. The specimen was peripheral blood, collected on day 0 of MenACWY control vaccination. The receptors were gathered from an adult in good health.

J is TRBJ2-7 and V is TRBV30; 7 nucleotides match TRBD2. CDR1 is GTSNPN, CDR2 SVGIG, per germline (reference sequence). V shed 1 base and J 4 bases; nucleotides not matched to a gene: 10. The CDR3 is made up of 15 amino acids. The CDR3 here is CAWSAVAGANYEQYF. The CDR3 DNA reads TGTGCCTGGAGTGCAGTGGCGGGAGCCAATTACGAGCAGTACTTC.

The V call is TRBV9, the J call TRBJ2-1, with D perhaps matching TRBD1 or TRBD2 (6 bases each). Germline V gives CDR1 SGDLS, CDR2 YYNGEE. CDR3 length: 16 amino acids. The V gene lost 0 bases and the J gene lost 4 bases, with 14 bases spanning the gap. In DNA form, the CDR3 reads TGTGCCAGCAGCGTAGCCCAGGGGACTGTATACAATGAGCAGTTCTTC. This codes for CASSVAQGTVYNEQFF.

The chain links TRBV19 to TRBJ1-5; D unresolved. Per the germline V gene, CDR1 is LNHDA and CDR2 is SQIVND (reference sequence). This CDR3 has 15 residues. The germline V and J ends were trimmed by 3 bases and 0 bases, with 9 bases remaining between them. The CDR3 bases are TGTGCCAGTAGTATGGAGGGAAATAGCAATCAGCCCCAGCATTTT. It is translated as CASSMEGNSNQPQHF.

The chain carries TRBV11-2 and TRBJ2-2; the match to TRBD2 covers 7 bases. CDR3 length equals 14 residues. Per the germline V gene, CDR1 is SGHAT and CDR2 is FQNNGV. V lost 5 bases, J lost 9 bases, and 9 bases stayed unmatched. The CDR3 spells CASSPDGGRRELFF. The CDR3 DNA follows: TGTGCCAGCAGCCCGGACGGGGGGAGGAGGGAGCTGTTTTTT. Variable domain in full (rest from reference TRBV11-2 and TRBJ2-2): EAGVAQSPRYKIIEKRQSVAFWCNPISGHATLYWYQQILGQGPKLLIQFQNNGVVDDSQLPKDRFSAERLKGVDSTLKIQPAKLEDSAVYLCASSPDGGRRELFFGEGSRLTVL.

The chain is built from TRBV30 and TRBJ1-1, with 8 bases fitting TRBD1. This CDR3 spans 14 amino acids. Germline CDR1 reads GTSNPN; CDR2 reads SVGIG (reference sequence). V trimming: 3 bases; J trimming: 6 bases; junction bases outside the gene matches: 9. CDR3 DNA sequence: TGTGCCTGGAGCACCCCAGGACAGGGCTCTGAAGCTTTCTTT. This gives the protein CAWSTPGQGSEAFF.

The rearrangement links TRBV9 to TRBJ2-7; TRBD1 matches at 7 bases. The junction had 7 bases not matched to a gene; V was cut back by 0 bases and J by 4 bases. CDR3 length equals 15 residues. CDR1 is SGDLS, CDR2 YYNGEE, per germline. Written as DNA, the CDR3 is TGTGCCAGCAGCGTAGGGTGGGACAGAGCTTACGAGCAGTACTTC. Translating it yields CASSVGWDRAYEQYF.

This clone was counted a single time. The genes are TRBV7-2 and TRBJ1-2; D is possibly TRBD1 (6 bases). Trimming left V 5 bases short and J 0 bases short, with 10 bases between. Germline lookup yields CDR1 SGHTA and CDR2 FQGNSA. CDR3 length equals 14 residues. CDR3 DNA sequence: TGTGCCAGCAGCCCGGGACAAGCTAACTATGGCTACACCTTC. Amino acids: CASSPGQANYGYTF.

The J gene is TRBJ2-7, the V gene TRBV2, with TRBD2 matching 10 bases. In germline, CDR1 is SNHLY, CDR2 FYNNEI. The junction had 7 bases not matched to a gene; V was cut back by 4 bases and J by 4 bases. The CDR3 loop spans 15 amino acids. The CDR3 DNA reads TGTGCCAGCAGTGCGTTACTAGCGGGACCGTACGAGCAGTACGTC. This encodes CASSALLAGPYEQYV.

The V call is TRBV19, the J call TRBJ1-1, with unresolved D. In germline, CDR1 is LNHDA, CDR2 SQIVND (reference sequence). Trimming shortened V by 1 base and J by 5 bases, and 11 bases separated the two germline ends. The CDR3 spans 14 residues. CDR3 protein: CASSIVLGRTEAFF. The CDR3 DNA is TGTGCCAGTAGTATAGTTCTGGGTAGGACTGAAGCTTTCTTT.

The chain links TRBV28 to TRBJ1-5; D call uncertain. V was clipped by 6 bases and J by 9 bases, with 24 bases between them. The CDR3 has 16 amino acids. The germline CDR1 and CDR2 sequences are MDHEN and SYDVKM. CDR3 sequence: CASSLLQGSARWPQHF. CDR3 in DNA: TGTGCCAGCAGCCTACTTCAAGGGAGTGCTCGATGGCCCCAGCATTTT.

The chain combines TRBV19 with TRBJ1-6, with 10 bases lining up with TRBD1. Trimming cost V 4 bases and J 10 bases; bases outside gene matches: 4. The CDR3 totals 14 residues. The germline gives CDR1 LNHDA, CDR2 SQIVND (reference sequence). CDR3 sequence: CASSTDRGQSPLHF. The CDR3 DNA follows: TGTGCCAGTAGTACCGACAGGGGGCAGTCACCCCTCCACTTT.

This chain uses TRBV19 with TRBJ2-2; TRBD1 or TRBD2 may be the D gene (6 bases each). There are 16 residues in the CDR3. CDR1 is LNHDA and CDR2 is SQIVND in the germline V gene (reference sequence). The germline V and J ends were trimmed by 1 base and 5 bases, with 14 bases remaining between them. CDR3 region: CASSIVGGAGTGELFF. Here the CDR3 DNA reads TGTGCCAGTAGTATAGTGGGGGGCGCGGGGACCGGGGAGCTGTTTTTT.

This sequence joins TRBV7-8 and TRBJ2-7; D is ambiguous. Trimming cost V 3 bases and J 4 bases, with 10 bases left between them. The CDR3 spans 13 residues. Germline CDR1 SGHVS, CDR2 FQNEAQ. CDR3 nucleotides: TGTGCCAGCAGCTTTGGGTTAGGGTACGAGCAGTACGTC. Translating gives CASSFGLGYEQYV.

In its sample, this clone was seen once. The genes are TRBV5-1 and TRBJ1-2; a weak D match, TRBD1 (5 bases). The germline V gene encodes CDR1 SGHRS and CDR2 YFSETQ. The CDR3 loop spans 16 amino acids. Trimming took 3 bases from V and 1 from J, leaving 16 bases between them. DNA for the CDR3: TGCGCCAGCAGCTCCGTCCCGGGCAGGGATAACTATGGCTACACCTTC. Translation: CASSSVPGRDNYGYTF.

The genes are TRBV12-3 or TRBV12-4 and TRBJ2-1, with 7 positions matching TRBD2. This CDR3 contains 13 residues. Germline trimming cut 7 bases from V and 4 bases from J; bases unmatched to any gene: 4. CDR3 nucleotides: TGTGCCAGCATGGAGCGGGAATACAATGAGCAGTTCTTC. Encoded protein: CASMEREYNEQFF.

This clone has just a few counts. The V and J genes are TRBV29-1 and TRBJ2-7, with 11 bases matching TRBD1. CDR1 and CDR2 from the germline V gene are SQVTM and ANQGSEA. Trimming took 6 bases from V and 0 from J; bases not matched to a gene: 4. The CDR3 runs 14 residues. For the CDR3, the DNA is TGCAGCGTGGGGACAGGGGGTAGCTCCTACGAGCAGTACTTC. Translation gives CSVGTGGSSYEQYF.

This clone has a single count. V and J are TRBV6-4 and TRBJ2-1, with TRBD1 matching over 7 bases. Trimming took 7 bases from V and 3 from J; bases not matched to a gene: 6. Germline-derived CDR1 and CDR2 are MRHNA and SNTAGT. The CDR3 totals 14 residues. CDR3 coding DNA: TGTGCCAGCAAGCGGACAGGAGACTACAATGAGCAGTTCTTC. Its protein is CASKRTGDYNEQFF.

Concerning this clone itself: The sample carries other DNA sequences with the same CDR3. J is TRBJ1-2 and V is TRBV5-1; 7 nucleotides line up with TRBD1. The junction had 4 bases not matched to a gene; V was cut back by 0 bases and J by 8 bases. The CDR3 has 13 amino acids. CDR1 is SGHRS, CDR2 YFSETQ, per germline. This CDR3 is CASSLGQGDGYTF. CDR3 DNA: TGCGCCAGCAGCTTGGGACAGGGTGACGGCTACACCTTC.

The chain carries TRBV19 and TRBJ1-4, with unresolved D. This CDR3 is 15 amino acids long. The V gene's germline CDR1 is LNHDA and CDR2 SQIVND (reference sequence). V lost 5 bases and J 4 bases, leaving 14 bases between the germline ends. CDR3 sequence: CASSSPKGLNEKLFF. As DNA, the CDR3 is TGTGCCAGTAGTTCCCCGAAAGGGCTTAATGAAAAACTGTTTTTT.

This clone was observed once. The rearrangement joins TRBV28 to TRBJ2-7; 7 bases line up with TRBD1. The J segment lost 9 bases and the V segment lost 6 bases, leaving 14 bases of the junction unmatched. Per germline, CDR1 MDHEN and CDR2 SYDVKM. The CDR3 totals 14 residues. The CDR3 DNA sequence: TGTGCCAGCAGCTTGACAGGGTCGGTCGCATGGCAGTACGTC. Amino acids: CASSLTGSVAWQYV.

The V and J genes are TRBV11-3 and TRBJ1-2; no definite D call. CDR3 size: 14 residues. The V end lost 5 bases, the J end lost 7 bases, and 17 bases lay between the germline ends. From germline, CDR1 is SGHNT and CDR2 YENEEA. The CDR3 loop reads CASSPAGSYSGYTF. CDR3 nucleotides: TGTGCCAGCAGCCCCGCCGGGAGCTACTCTGGCTACACCTTC.

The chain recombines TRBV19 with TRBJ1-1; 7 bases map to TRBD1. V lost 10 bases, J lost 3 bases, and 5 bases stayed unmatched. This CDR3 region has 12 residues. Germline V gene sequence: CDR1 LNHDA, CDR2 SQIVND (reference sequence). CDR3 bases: TGTGCCATACACAGGGGTTACACTGAAGCTTTCTTT. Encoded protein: CAIHRGYTEAFF.

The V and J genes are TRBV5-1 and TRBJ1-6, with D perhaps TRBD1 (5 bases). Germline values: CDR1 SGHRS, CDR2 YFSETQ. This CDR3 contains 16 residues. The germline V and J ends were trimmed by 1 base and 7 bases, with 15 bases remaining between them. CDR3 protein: CASSLRARDDNSPLHF. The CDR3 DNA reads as TGCGCCAGCAGCTTGCGGGCCCGGGACGACAATTCACCCCTCCACTTT.

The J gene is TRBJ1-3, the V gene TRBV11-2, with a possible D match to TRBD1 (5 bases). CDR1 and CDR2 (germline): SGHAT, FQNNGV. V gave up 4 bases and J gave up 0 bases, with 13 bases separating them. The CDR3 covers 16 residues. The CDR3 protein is CASSSRGAFSGNTIYF. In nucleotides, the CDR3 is TGTGCCAGCAGCTCGCGTGGGGCATTCTCTGGAAACACCATATATTTT.

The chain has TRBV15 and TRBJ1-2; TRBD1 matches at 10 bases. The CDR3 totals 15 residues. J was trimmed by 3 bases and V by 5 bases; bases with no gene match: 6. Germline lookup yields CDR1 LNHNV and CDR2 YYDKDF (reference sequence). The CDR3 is CATSETGGAHYGYTF. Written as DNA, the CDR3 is TGTGCCACCAGCGAGACAGGGGGCGCCCACTATGGCTACACCTTC.

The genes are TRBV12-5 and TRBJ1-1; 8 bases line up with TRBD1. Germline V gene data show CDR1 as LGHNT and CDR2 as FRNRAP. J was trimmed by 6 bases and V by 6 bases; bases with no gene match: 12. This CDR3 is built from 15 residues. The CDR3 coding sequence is TGTGCTAGTGGGGGAGCTGGACAGGGTAAGGCTGAAGCTTTCTTT. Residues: CASGGAGQGKAEAFF.

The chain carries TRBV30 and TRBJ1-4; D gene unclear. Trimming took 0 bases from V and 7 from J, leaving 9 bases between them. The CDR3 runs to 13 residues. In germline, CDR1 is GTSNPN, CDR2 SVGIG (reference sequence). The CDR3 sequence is CAWSVFGVEKLFF. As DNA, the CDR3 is TGTGCCTGGAGTGTATTCGGGGTTGAAAAACTGTTTTTT.

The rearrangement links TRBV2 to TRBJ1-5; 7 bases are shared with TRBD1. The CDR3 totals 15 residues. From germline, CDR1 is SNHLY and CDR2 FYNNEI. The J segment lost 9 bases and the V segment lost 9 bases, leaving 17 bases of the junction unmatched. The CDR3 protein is CARGSTDREFSPQHF. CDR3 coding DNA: TGTGCCAGGGGATCTACCGACAGGGAGTTTTCGCCCCAGCATTTT.